A single sample gave rise to the 25 T cell receptor beta chains below, sequenced in a study of T-cell memory formation after mild COVID-19 (dated by TCRdb to the early 2020s). The library was obtained by 5' RACE. The reads were generated on an Illumina NovaSeq 6000. TCRdb reworked the public reads: Q25 trimming with fastp, MiXCR clone assembly, productive beta chains retained. Each entry merges the rows of one CDR3 protein and shows their most common DNA and genes. The sample table shows about 140,000 distinct CDR3 sequences, and roughly 13% are seen once. About 30% of the sample rests with the top ten. Sequenced input: PBMCs or a T cell subset sorted from them (not recorded which). All receptors derive from an adult woman who had mild COVID-19 (a few samples of this study predate the infection). The sample titles of this study are shuffled in the database, so cell type and time point are left out; the donor was told from shared clones.

This clonotype has more than one count but fewer than ten. The V gene is TRBV12-3 or TRBV12-4, the J gene TRBJ2-5, with D possibly being TRBD1 (6 bases). The CDR3 consists of 14 residues. V was clipped by 4 bases and J by 0 bases, with 9 bases between them. Here the CDR3 reads CASSSRDNQETQYF. The DNA for the CDR3 is TGTGCCAGCAGTTCGAGGGACAACCAAGAGACCCAGTACTTC.

This chain connects TRBV27 to TRBJ2-1; D is unresolved. The CDR3 is made up of 14 amino acids. Germline V gene data show CDR1 as MNHEY and CDR2 as SMNVEV (reference sequence). Trimming took off 5 bases at V and 4 bases at J, with 12 bases between the two ends. CDR3 DNA sequence: TGTGCCAGCAGTAGTAGCCGTCCGTACAATGAGCAGTTCTTC. Its translation: CASSSSRPYNEQFF.

V and J are TRBV2 and TRBJ2-7, with 8 bases matching TRBD2. Germline CDR1 and CDR2: SNHLY and FYNNEI. V shed 8 bases and J 7 bases; nucleotides not matched to a gene: 16. This CDR3 spans 15 amino acids. The CDR3 is CASSGWTSNVGEQYF. CDR3 DNA sequence: TGTGCCAGCTCGGGGTGGACTAGCAATGTGGGAGAGCAGTACTTC.

This clonotype showed up just a few times. The chain carries TRBV5-1 and TRBJ2-7, with TRBD1 identical over 8 bases. Per the germline V gene, CDR1 is SGHRS and CDR2 is YFSETQ. This CDR3 region has 16 residues. Trimming took 0 bases from V and 2 from J; bases not matched to a gene: 7. The CDR3 sequence: CASSLALTGEAYEQYF. DNA for the CDR3: TGCGCCAGCAGCTTGGCCCTGACAGGGGAGGCCTACGAGCAGTACTTC.

This clonotype was seen a few times. The V gene is TRBV7-6, the J gene TRBJ2-7; D possibly corresponds to TRBD2 (6 bases). CDR3 length: 13 amino acids. Trimming took 5 bases from V and 5 from J, leaving 13 bases between them. Germline V gene sequence: CDR1 SGHVS, CDR2 FNYEAQ. CDR3 loop: CASSPQAGNEQYF. CDR3 sequence (DNA): TGTGCCAGCAGCCCGCAAGCGGGTAACGAGCAGTACTTC.

In DNA form, the CDR3 reads TGTGCCAGCAGCACAACGGATAGCGGGGGGGCCCGGGAGACCCAGTACTTC. It yields the protein CASSTTDSGGARETQYF. The chain carries TRBV11-2 and TRBJ2-5; 11 nucleotides match TRBD2. This CDR3 comprises 17 residues. From germline, CDR1 is SGHAT and CDR2 FQNNGV. The trim removed 5 bases at V and 5 bases at J, leaving 13 bases unmatched.

CDR3 nucleotide sequence: TGTGCCAGCAACGTTTCAAGGGATCTTAACTATGGCTACACCTTC. This codes for CASNVSRDLNYGYTF. The J gene is TRBJ1-2, the V gene TRBV6-6; the D is unclear. This CDR3 has 15 residues. Per germline, CDR1 MNHNY and CDR2 SVGAGI (reference sequence). Trimming removed 7 bases from V and 1 base from J, with 16 bases in between.

This clonotype was seen repeatedly, ten times or more. This sequence joins TRBV20-1 and TRBJ2-7; D is uncertain. The CDR3 length is 12 residues. CDR1 and CDR2 (germline): DFQATT, SNEGSKA (reference sequence). The V and J ends lost 6 bases and 2 bases respectively, with 11 bases between them. The CDR3 loop reads CSAETETYEQYF. CDR3 DNA sequence: TGCAGTGCGGAGACGGAAACCTACGAGCAGTACTTC.

This clonotype was found many times. CDR3 DNA sequence: TGTGCCAGCAGCTTAGATTTAAAGGAGCAGTTCTTC. Its protein is CASSLDLKEQFF. The chain has TRBV7-9 and TRBJ2-1; no definite D call. V was trimmed by 1 base and J by 10 bases, leaving 8 bases between them. Germline CDR1 is SEHNR and CDR2 is FQNEAQ (reference sequence). CDR3 length: 12 residues. Supplemented by reference TRBV7-9 and TRBJ2-1, the full variable domain reads DTGVSQNPRHKITKRGQNVTFRCDPISEHNRLYWYRQTLGQGPEFLTYFQNEAQLEKSRLLSDRFSAERPKGSFSTLEIQRTEQGDSAMYLCASSLDLKEQFFGPGTRLTVL.

There are a few counts of this clonotype. V is TRBV7-6 and J is TRBJ2-5, with 10 nucleotides matching TRBD2. The CDR3 sequence is 17 residues long. Trimming at V came to 7 bases and at J to 5 bases, leaving 16 bases not matched to a gene. Germline V CDR1 and CDR2: SGHVS, FNYEAQ. The CDR3 here is CASTRAASGGGLETQYF. The CDR3 nucleotides read TGTGCCAGCACCAGAGCGGCTAGCGGGGGTGGGTTGGAGACCCAGTACTTC.

The J gene is TRBJ2-7, the V gene TRBV9; weak D call: TRBD2 (7 bases). The germline CDR1 and CDR2 sequences are SGDLS and YYNGEE. V dropped 0 bases and J dropped 5 bases, with 9 bases sitting between them. The CDR3 extends over 13 amino acids. The CDR3 sequence is CASSVAGGDEQYF. The CDR3 DNA reads as TGTGCCAGCAGCGTAGCGGGGGGCGACGAGCAGTACTTC.

This chain uses TRBV4-2 with TRBJ2-7, with a weak D call TRBD2 (6 bases). The CDR3 runs 14 residues. CDR1 is LGHNA and CDR2 is YNFKEQ in the germline V gene. Trimming removed 2 bases at V and 3 bases at J, with 11 bases between. The CDR3 region is CASSQLSGNYEQYF. The CDR3 DNA follows: TGTGCCAGCAGCCAACTTAGCGGTAACTACGAGCAGTACTTC.

This clonotype turned up a few times. The chain recombines TRBV15 with TRBJ2-3; either TRBD1 or TRBD2 may fit D (5 bases each). Germline assignment: CDR1 LNHNV and CDR2 YYDKDF (reference sequence). This CDR3 contains 15 residues. V lost 5 bases and J lost 4, with 16 bases in between. The CDR3 nucleotides read TGTGCCACCAGCGACCGAGGGACCCTCCCAGATACGCAGTATTTT. Residues: CATSDRGTLPDTQYF.

This clonotype was counted between two and nine times. The chain has TRBV24-1 and TRBJ2-7, with a weak D call TRBD2 (5 bases). Trimming left V 4 bases short and J 7 bases short, with 10 bases between. The CDR3 covers 12 residues. Germline values: CDR1 KGHDR, CDR2 SFDVKD. The CDR3 nucleotides read TGTGCCACCAGTGACAGGACGGGAGAGCAGTACTTC. As protein: CATSDRTGEQYF.

This clonotype was picked up a small number of times. CDR3: CASSLGTGYLSDEKLFF. The CDR3 DNA is TGTGCCAGCAGCTTAGGGACAGGGTATCTTTCGGATGAAAAACTGTTTTTT. V gene TRBV7-9 combines with J gene TRBJ1-4; TRBD1 matches at 8 bases. Germline loops: CDR1 SEHNR, CDR2 FQNEAQ (reference sequence). Losses at the gene ends were 1 base for V and 6 bases for J; bases not matched to a gene: 10. The CDR3 is 17 amino acids.

The V call is TRBV9, the J call TRBJ1-2, with D tentatively TRBD1 (5 bases). Trimming removed 0 bases at V and 4 bases at J, with 13 bases between. The V gene's germline CDR1 is SGDLS and CDR2 YYNGEE. This CDR3 contains 15 residues. CDR3 in amino acids: CASSVGSGTLYGYTF. CDR3 bases: TGTGCCAGCAGCGTAGGATCAGGGACGCTCTATGGCTACACCTTC.

J is TRBJ2-1 and V is TRBV21-1; TRBD2 reflects the table's D call only, with no check against the DNA. TRBV21-1 is a documented pseudogene. The CDR3 length is 17 residues. The CDR3 DNA reads as TGTGCCAGCAGCAAAGAGAAGGTTAGCAGGGAGAACAATGAGCAGTTCTTC. Translating gives CASSKEKVSRENNEQFF.

In its sample, this clonotype was seen a few times. CDR3 in amino acids: CATSRDGPRMNYEQYF. The CDR3 nucleotides are TGTGCCACCAGCAGAGATGGACCCCGGATGAATTACGAGCAGTACTTC. This sequence joins TRBV15 and TRBJ2-7, with D uncertain. The CDR3 contains 16 residues. With 0 bases removed from V and 4 bases from J, the gap between germline ends came to 16 bases. The germline V gene has CDR1 LNHNV and CDR2 YYDKDF (reference sequence).

The gene calls are TRBV20-1 and TRBJ1-6, with D unclear. The germline V gene encodes CDR1 DFQATT and CDR2 SNEGSKA (reference sequence). The CDR3 has 13 residues. Trimming cost V 6 bases and J 4 bases, with 10 bases left between them. In nucleotides, the CDR3 is TGCAGTGCCTCCGGAATTTATAATTCACCCCTCCACTTT. This encodes CSASGIYNSPLHF.

This clonotype showed up just a few times. The chain links TRBV6-5 to TRBJ2-1; 9 nucleotides align to TRBD1. Germline values: CDR1 MNHEY, CDR2 SVGAGI. This CDR3 comprises 14 residues. Trimming took 6 bases from V and 4 from J; bases not matched to a gene: 4. The CDR3 protein is CASSPGTGYNEQFF. DNA for the CDR3: TGTGCCAGCAGCCCCGGGACAGGGTACAATGAGCAGTTCTTC.

The chain uses TRBV6-4 and TRBJ1-1, with TRBD1 matching 7 bases. V trimming: 2 bases; J trimming: 4 bases; junction bases outside the gene matches: 4. This CDR3 is 14 amino acids long. Germline CDR1 is MRHNA and CDR2 is SNTAGT. CDR3 in amino acids: CASSDLPGGTEAFF. CDR3 in DNA: TGTGCCAGCAGTGACCTCCCAGGGGGCACTGAAGCTTTCTTT.

This clonotype turned up a few times. Written as DNA, the CDR3 is TGTGCCAGCGCACCGGGACAGGGAGAGACCCAGTACTTC. Its translation: CASAPGQGETQYF. The rearrangement uses TRBV25-1 and TRBJ2-5; 9 positions match TRBD1. J gave up 4 bases and V 8 bases, and 5 bases lay outside the gene matches. The CDR3 is 13 residues long. The germline CDR1 and CDR2 sequences are MGHDK and SYGVNS.

At least ten counts were recorded for this clonotype. The chain recombines TRBV9 with TRBJ2-3; 7 nucleotides match TRBD1. The ends lost 3 bases at V and 3 bases at J; junction bases unmatched: 7. This CDR3 contains 15 residues. Germline V gene data show CDR1 as SGDLS and CDR2 as YYNGEE. CDR3 nucleotide sequence: TGTGCCAGCAGCGGCCCGGGACAGTCAACAGATACGCAGTATTTT. This encodes CASSGPGQSTDTQYF.

CDR3 loop: CASSFPEPPETQYF. The DNA for the CDR3 is TGTGCCAGCAGTTTCCCCGAACCCCCGGAGACCCAGTACTTC. The chain carries TRBV12-3 or TRBV12-4 and TRBJ2-5; D call uncertain. The CDR3 length is 14 residues. With 3 bases removed from V and 5 bases from J, the gap between germline ends came to 13 bases.

This clonotype was counted at least ten times. The rearrangement uses TRBV20-1 and TRBJ2-1; possibly TRBD2 for D (6 bases). The CDR3 is 16 amino acids. The germline V and J ends were trimmed by 2 bases and 6 bases, with 20 bases remaining between them. CDR1 DFQATT and CDR2 SNEGSKA come from the germline V gene (reference sequence). CDR3 residues: CSARSAGTLISNEQFF. The CDR3 DNA is TGCAGTGCTAGAAGTGCGGGAACCCTCATCAGCAATGAGCAGTTCTTC.